This TCR beta chain originates from a study of blood T cells in healthy people across ages. Turning to the study itself: For every two T cells, template switching captured about one barcoded beta molecule.

Points on this clonotype: Its specificity is unknown.

Study results and caveats: Long-lived and aged donors differed, with more naive CD4+ cells and higher diversity in the long-lived.

Primers used in a second PCR of roughly 7 to 11 cycles were a sample-barcoded 5' primer and a J-beta primer mix. One entry per CDR3 protein, called by TCRdb with MiXCR from the 5' RACE reads. This table has around 800,000 distinct CDR3 sequences, about 55% appearing once. Specimen: blood. This receptor was taken from a man older than 75 in good health.

CDR3 sequence (DNA): TGTGCCAGCAGACGGGGGCCATACACAGATACGCAGTATTTT. Amino acids: CASRRGPYTDTQYF. The chain combines TRBV6-5 with TRBJ2-3; D is perhaps TRBD1 or TRBD2 (6 bases each). With 6 bases removed from V and 2 bases from J, the gap between germline ends came to 12 bases. CDR3 size: 14 residues. Germline V lookup: CDR1 MNHEY, CDR2 SVGAGI.